The 15 T cell receptor beta chains below come from one sample, sequenced in a study of T cell responses to AZD1222 COVID-19 vaccine. Profiled with immunoSEQ multiplex PCR; TCRdb holds only in-frame clones, not every one. Of fewer than 40,000 clones listed, about nine tenths are singletons. The specimen comprised peripheral blood, sampled 28 days after the second dose of the MenACWY control vaccine. These receptors all come from an adult who received the MenACWY meningococcal vaccine as a control.

The rearrangement links TRBV13 to TRBJ2-7; D call uncertain. Germline V gene sequence: CDR1 PRHDT, CDR2 FYEKMQ (reference sequence). With 0 bases removed from V and 4 bases from J, the gap between germline ends came to 7 bases. This CDR3 is 13 amino acids long. The CDR3 bases are TGTGCCAGCAGCTTAGGGTCAGATTACGAGCAGTACTTC. Translated, it gives CASSLGSDYEQYF.

This chain connects TRBV14 to TRBJ1-4; perhaps TRBD1 as D (6 bases). The CDR3 runs to 13 residues. Germline CDR1 reads SGHDN; CDR2 reads FVKESK. The V and J ends lost 3 bases and 6 bases respectively, with 8 bases between them. CDR3 nucleotide sequence: TGTGCCAGCAGCCAGTACAGGGATGAAAAACTGTTTTTT. It specifies CASSQYRDEKLFF.

This chain links TRBV5-1 with TRBJ2-1; 9 bases agree with TRBD1. The CDR3 runs 16 residues. The germline V gene encodes CDR1 SGHRS and CDR2 YFSETQ. Germline trimming cut 0 bases from V and 8 bases from J; bases unmatched to any gene: 9. The CDR3 sequence is CASSLARTGAIYEQFF. The CDR3, as DNA: TGCGCCAGCAGCTTGGCGAGGACAGGGGCGATCTATGAGCAGTTCTTC.

The chain combines TRBV7-9 with TRBJ2-2; TRBD2 aligns across 8 bases. Germline CDR1 and CDR2: SEHNR and FQNEAQ (reference sequence). Losses at the gene ends were 11 bases for V and 4 bases for J; bases not matched to a gene: 9. This CDR3 has 14 residues. CDR3 protein: CAGTLAGTTGELFF. DNA for the CDR3: TGTGCCGGCACCTTAGCGGGAACCACCGGGGAGCTGTTTTTT.

This clone was counted once. The V and J genes are TRBV28 and TRBJ2-3; D possibly matches TRBD1 or TRBD2 (6 bases each). Germline loops: CDR1 MDHEN, CDR2 SYDVKM. This CDR3 comprises 15 residues. The V gene lost 3 bases and the J gene lost 1 base, with 11 bases spanning the gap. The CDR3 region has the DNA TGTGCCAGCAGTTTTCGGGGGCGAGGCACAGATACGCAGTATTTT. It translates to CASSFRGRGTDTQYF.

This chain links TRBV2 with TRBJ2-1; a weak D match, TRBD1 (7 bases). Between the trimmed V and J ends, which lost 4 bases and 3 bases, there was a span of 16 bases. Germline assignment: CDR1 SNHLY and CDR2 FYNNEI. CDR3 length equals 16 residues. CDR3 region: CASSGPGDRSYNEQFF. CDR3 nucleotides: TGTGCCAGCAGTGGCCCGGGGGACAGAAGCTACAATGAGCAGTTCTTC.

The rearrangement links TRBV20-1 to TRBJ2-1; D is ambiguous. The V gene's germline CDR1 is DFQATT and CDR2 SNEGSKA (reference sequence). Trimming took off 0 bases at V and 15 bases at J, with 12 bases between the two ends. The CDR3 contains 11 residues. This chain's CDR3 is CSARDSGRGFF. The CDR3 bases are TGCAGTGCTAGAGATTCAGGACGAGGGTTCTTC.

This chain connects TRBV23-1 to TRBJ2-7, with D perhaps being TRBD1 or TRBD2 (5 bases each). TRBV23-1 is an open reading frame, and its role is uncertain. V shed 2 bases and J shed 5 bases, with 16 bases lying between them. The CDR3 extends over 15 amino acids. CDR3 bases: TGCGCCAGCAGTCAACCTCATCCAGGGACCCACGAGCAGTACTTC. Translating it yields CASSQPHPGTHEQYF.

The chain is built from TRBV2 and TRBJ2-3, with 8 bases identical to TRBD1. The trim removed 6 bases at V and 0 bases at J, leaving 5 bases unmatched. The CDR3 is made up of 15 amino acids. Germline assignment: CDR1 SNHLY and CDR2 FYNNEI. The CDR3 loop reads CASRPDRGSTDTQYF. The CDR3 DNA reads as TGTGCCAGCAGACCAGACAGGGGCAGCACAGATACGCAGTATTTT.

The CDR3, as DNA: TGTGCCAGCAGCAATCAGGGAGCAACTAATGAAAAACTGTTTTTT. This translates into CASSNQGATNEKLFF. The V gene is TRBV5-4, the J gene TRBJ1-4, with D maybe TRBD1 (5 bases). Trimming removed 4 bases at V and 0 bases at J, with 10 bases between. The germline gives CDR1 SGHNT, CDR2 YYREEE (reference sequence). The CDR3 has 15 residues.

This chain's CDR3 is CATSRDGTGSTDTQYF. The CDR3, as DNA: TGTGCCACCAGCAGAGACGGGACAGGGAGCACAGATACGCAGTATTTT. The rearrangement links TRBV15 to TRBJ2-3, with 9 bases identical to TRBD1. The CDR3 spans 16 residues. In germline, CDR1 is LNHNV, CDR2 YYDKDF (reference sequence). V lost 0 bases, J lost 0 bases, and 1 base stayed unmatched.

This clone was detected only a few times. The chain uses TRBV15 and TRBJ2-7; 7 bases are a match to TRBD2. The J segment lost 5 bases and the V segment lost 0 bases, leaving 10 bases of the junction unmatched. Germline V gene data show CDR1 as LNHNV and CDR2 as YYDKDF (reference sequence). The CDR3 has 16 amino acids. CDR3 DNA sequence: TGTGCCACCAGCAGAGATCGGCCTAGCGGATCGGACGAGCAGTACTTC. It translates to CATSRDRPSGSDEQYF. The entire variable domain, with the rest obtained from reference TRBV15 and TRBJ2-7, is as follows: DAMVIQNPRYQVTQFGKPVTLSCSQTLNHNVMYWYQQKSSQAPKLLFHYYDKDFNNEADTPDNFQSRRPNTSFCFLDIRSPGLGDTAMYLCATSRDRPSGSDEQYFGPGTRLTVT.

The sample holds one count of this clone. The genes are TRBV7-9 and TRBJ1-4, with D maybe TRBD1 (5 bases). Germline lookup yields CDR1 SEHNR and CDR2 FQNEAQ (reference sequence). This CDR3 contains 15 residues. Trimming stripped 3 bases from V and 0 bases from J, with 8 bases between. CDR3 in amino acids: CASSFPRATNEKLFF. CDR3 DNA sequence: TGTGCCAGCAGCTTTCCCAGGGCAACTAATGAAAAACTGTTTTTT.

This clone was counted once. The rearrangement links TRBV18 to TRBJ2-3; D not resolved. CDR3 length equals 14 residues. Germline V gives CDR1 KGHSH, CDR2 LQKENI. V was clipped by 3 bases and J by 2 bases, with 9 bases between them. The CDR3 nucleotides read TGTGCCAGCTCACCTGTGTCAAACACAGATACGCAGTATTTT. Encoded protein: CASSPVSNTDTQYF.

J is TRBJ1-1 and V is TRBV20-1; 7 bases agree with TRBD1. Germline assignment: CDR1 DFQATT and CDR2 SNEGSKA (reference sequence). This CDR3 region has 12 residues. Losses at the gene ends were 6 bases for V and 9 bases for J; bases not matched to a gene: 10. CDR3: CSASLQGVKAFF. The CDR3 nucleotides read TGCAGTGCAAGTCTTCAGGGGGTCAAAGCTTTCTTT.